Presented here are 16 T cell receptor beta chains from one specimen sequenced in a study of OX40 agonist ivuxolimab in advanced cancers. Library creation used the immunoSEQ multiplex PCR assay. What TCRdb holds here is the immuneACCESS table cut down to in-frame rearrangements. Part of the clones is not present; checked against another copy, under half of the missing clones reflect an unresolved V gene, and the others are unexplained. Here the sample has about 48,000 clones; around nine tenths occur a single time. The ten largest account for roughly 43% of the sample. Sequencing was performed on CD4+ or CD8+ T cells sorted from blood, taken in a trial of the OX40 agonist ivuxolimab. The receptor source for this set is an adult with an advanced solid tumor such as melanoma, head and neck, liver or kidney cancer.

V gene TRBV7-6 combines with J gene TRBJ1-5; tentatively, D is TRBD1 (5 bases). The CDR3 is 16 residues long. Trimming left V 1 base short and J 6 bases short, with 16 bases between. Looked up from germline, CDR1 is SGHVS and CDR2 is FNYEAQ. CDR3 protein: CASSLGPGKSSQPQHF. CDR3 nucleotide sequence: TGTGCCAGCAGCTTAGGTCCAGGGAAAAGTAGTCAGCCCCAGCATTTT.

The rearrangement links TRBV5-5 to TRBJ2-2; D is ambiguous. V shed 1 base and J shed 4 bases, with 2 bases lying between them. This CDR3 is built from 12 residues. Germline V gene lookup returns CDR1 SGHKS and CDR2 YYEKEE (reference sequence). The CDR3 DNA follows: TGTGCCAGCAGCTTGACCACCGGGGAGCTGTTTTTT. Translating gives CASSLTTGELFF.

The chain recombines TRBV7-9 with TRBJ2-3; 10 bases agree with TRBD1. V was pared by 4 bases and J by 2 bases, with 6 bases of the junction left unmatched. The CDR3 is 16 amino acids. Germline assignment: CDR1 SEHNR and CDR2 FQNEAQ (reference sequence). As DNA, the CDR3 is TGTGCCAGCAGCTCCCGGACAGGGGGAAACACAGATACGCAGTATTTT. As protein: CASSSRTGGNTDTQYF. Full variable domain (outside the CDR3, taken from reference TRBV7-9 and TRBJ2-3): DTGVSQNPRHKITKRGQNVTFRCDPISEHNRLYWYRQTLGQGPEFLTYFQNEAQLEKSRLLSDRFSAERPKGSFSTLEIQRTEQGDSAMYLCASSSRTGGNTDTQYFGPGTRLTVL.

This chain joins TRBV7-3 and TRBJ2-1; D is uncertain. V lost 1 base to trimming and J lost 6 bases, with 7 bases between them. The CDR3 is 13 residues long. In germline, CDR1 is SGHTA, CDR2 FQGTGA. CDR3 loop: CASSLIDGNEQFF. For the CDR3, the DNA is TGTGCCAGCAGCTTAATAGACGGCAATGAGCAGTTCTTC.

The V and J genes are TRBV7-9 and TRBJ2-5; 7 nucleotides align to TRBD2. J was trimmed by 5 bases and V by 5 bases; bases with no gene match: 11. The CDR3 contains 15 residues. Germline values: CDR1 SEHNR, CDR2 FQNEAQ (reference sequence). This CDR3 reads CASSPAAGDRETQYF. In DNA, the CDR3 is TGTGCCAGCAGCCCGGCGGCGGGGGATCGGGAGACCCAGTACTTC.

The V gene is TRBV4-3, the J gene TRBJ2-5; TRBD2 might be the D (6 bases). V gave up 1 base and J gave up 4 bases, with 7 bases separating them. Germline assignment: CDR1 LGHNA and CDR2 YSLEER. The CDR3 has 13 amino acids. The CDR3 protein is CASSQGLVETQYF. CDR3 nucleotides: TGCGCCAGCAGCCAAGGACTAGTAGAGACCCAGTACTTC.

This clone came up once. The CDR3 DNA reads TGTGCCACCAGCAGAGACGGTGGGCAGCTCTCTGGAAACACCATATATTTT. This codes for CATSRDGGQLSGNTIYF. This chain uses TRBV15 with TRBJ1-3, with D unresolved. The CDR3 loop spans 17 amino acids. Trimming took 0 bases from V and 0 from J, leaving 12 bases between them. CDR1 is LNHNV and CDR2 is YYDKDF in the germline V gene (reference sequence). Based on the CDR3 plus reference TRBV15 and TRBJ1-3, the full variable domain is DAMVIQNPRYQVTQFGKPVTLSCSQTLNHNVMYWYQQKSSQAPKLLFHYYDKDFNNEADTPDNFQSRRPNTSFCFLDIRSPGLGDTAMYLCATSRDGGQLSGNTIYFGEGSWLTVV.

The J gene is TRBJ2-2, the V gene TRBV9, with 8 positions matching TRBD1. Germline lookup yields CDR1 SGDLS and CDR2 YYNGEE. With 3 bases clipped from V and 7 bases from J, the junction kept 8 bases outside the gene matches. The CDR3 extends over 15 amino acids. The CDR3 nucleotides are TGTGCCAGCAGCGCCTCGGGACAGGATTTCGGGGAGCTGTTTTTT. This encodes CASSASGQDFGELFF.

V usage is TRBV30 and J usage is TRBJ2-7; D is uncertain. Looked up from germline, CDR1 is GTSNPN and CDR2 is SVGIG (reference sequence). V lost 0 bases to trimming and J lost 2 bases, with 11 bases between them. The CDR3 loop spans 14 amino acids. Written as DNA, the CDR3 is TGTGCCTGGAGTGTCCCGACACGGACCTACGAGCAGTACTTC. Its translation is CAWSVPTRTYEQYF.

This sequence joins TRBV29-1 and TRBJ2-5, with D perhaps matching TRBD2 (5 bases). Germline V gene sequence: CDR1 SQVTM, CDR2 ANQGSEA. The length of the CDR3 is 11 residues. V gave up 1 base and J gave up 11 bases, with 11 bases separating them. The CDR3 loop is CSVEGGEEQYF. The CDR3 coding sequence is TGCAGCGTTGAAGGGGGAGAGGAGCAGTACTTC.

The chain recombines TRBV5-1 with TRBJ2-1; D gene uncertain. V lost 2 bases and J lost 7, with 10 bases in between. CDR1 is SGHRS, CDR2 YFSETQ, per germline. The CDR3 is 13 residues long. The CDR3 protein is CASSFRTGNEQFF. CDR3 sequence (DNA): TGCGCCAGCAGCTTTAGGACCGGGAATGAGCAGTTCTTC. Variable domain in full (rest from reference TRBV5-1 and TRBJ2-1): KAGVTQTPRYLIKTRGQQVTLSCSPISGHRSVSWYQQTPGQGLQFLFEYFSETQRNKGNFPGRFSGRQFSNSRSEMNVSTLELGDSALYLCASSFRTGNEQFFGPGTRLTVL.

The chain carries TRBV19 and TRBJ1-1, with D unresolved. V was cut by 3 bases and J by 1 base, with 12 bases left in between. The germline CDR1 and CDR2 sequences are LNHDA and SQIVND (reference sequence). This CDR3 is built from 15 residues. CDR3 sequence (DNA): TGTGCCAGTAGTATCGTGGGGTTTGAGAACACTGAAGCTTTCTTT. Protein product: CASSIVGFENTEAFF.

The chain uses TRBV7-9 and TRBJ1-2; 9 positions agree with TRBD1. There are 17 residues in the CDR3. Germline V gives CDR1 SEHNR, CDR2 FQNEAQ (reference sequence). The junction had 11 bases not matched to a gene; V was cut back by 4 bases and J by 2 bases. CDR3 amino acids: CASSSDWDRVHNYGYTF. DNA for the CDR3: TGTGCCAGCAGCTCCGACTGGGACAGGGTCCACAACTATGGCTACACCTTC.

The chain carries TRBV14 and TRBJ1-5; D remains ambiguous. Germline V CDR1 and CDR2: SGHDN, FVKESK. This CDR3 comprises 13 residues. Trimming pared 1 base from V and 6 bases from J, leaving 7 bases between. The CDR3 DNA is TGTGCCAGCAGCCAAGGAGGTATTCAGCCCCAGCATTTT. Its protein product is CASSQGGIQPQHF.

This chain joins TRBV13 and TRBJ1-4; TRBD1 agrees at 7 bases. V shed 1 base, J shed 6 bases, and the junction held 2 bases outside the gene matches. This CDR3 spans 14 amino acids. Germline V gene data show CDR1 as PRHDT and CDR2 as FYEKMQ (reference sequence). The CDR3 is CASSLEGADEKLFF. In DNA form, the CDR3 reads TGTGCCAGCAGCTTAGAGGGGGCAGATGAAAAACTGTTTTTT.

V and J are TRBV5-1 and TRBJ2-1, with TRBD2 matching 11 bases. The CDR3 is 17 residues long. Germline values: CDR1 SGHRS, CDR2 YFSETQ. The J segment lost 5 bases and the V segment lost 1 base, leaving 8 bases of the junction unmatched. The CDR3 loop is CASSLTSGGGLHNEQFF. The CDR3 bases are TGCGCCAGCAGCTTGACTAGCGGGGGTGGATTACACAATGAGCAGTTCTTC. The full variable domain, its missing parts supplied by reference TRBV5-1 and TRBJ2-1, is KAGVTQTPRYLIKTRGQQVTLSCSPISGHRSVSWYQQTPGQGLQFLFEYFSETQRNKGNFPGRFSGRQFSNSRSEMNVSTLELGDSALYLCASSLTSGGGLHNEQFFGPGTRLTVL.